Below are 3 T cell receptor beta chains sequenced from a single sample in a study of T-cell memory formation after mild COVID-19. TCRdb passed the 5' RACE reads through MiXCR, listing each CDR3 protein once. The data contain approximately 290,000 distinct CDR3 sequences, 7% to 10% of them singletons. Specimen: PBMCs or a T cell subset sorted from them (not recorded which). The receptors originated from a young man who had mild COVID-19 (a few samples of this study predate the infection). Cell type and time point are not known.

There are a few counts of this clonotype. The V gene is TRBV30, the J gene TRBJ2-7, with D maybe TRBD2 (5 bases). Germline V gene sequence: CDR1 GTSNPN, CDR2 SVGIG (reference sequence). V shed 3 bases and J shed 3 bases, with 15 bases lying between them. CDR3 length: 14 residues. The CDR3 loop reads CAWRPPGSYYEQYF. For the CDR3, the DNA is TGTGCCTGGAGACCCCCGGGGTCCTACTACGAGCAGTACTTC.

V is TRBV7-2 and J is TRBJ2-4, with a possible D match to TRBD2 (6 bases). Germline CDR1 SGHTA, CDR2 FQGNSA. The ends were cut back, 2 bases at V and 6 bases at J, with 14 bases in the middle. The CDR3 has 15 amino acids. The CDR3 DNA is TGTGCCAGCAGCTTATTTGGGCTGCGGGGAAACATTCAGTACTTC. Protein sequence: CASSLFGLRGNIQYF.

The rearrangement links TRBV6-6 to TRBJ2-3; 10 nucleotides align to TRBD2. Germline CDR1 reads MNHNY; CDR2 reads SVGAGI (reference sequence). The junction had 4 bases not matched to a gene; V was cut back by 5 bases and J by 2 bases. This CDR3 region has 15 residues. The CDR3 here is CASSTGTSDTDTQYF. The CDR3 DNA follows: TGTGCCAGCAGTACAGGGACTAGCGACACAGATACGCAGTATTTT.